Listed below are T cell receptor beta chains from one sample, sequenced in a study of identifying expanded T cells in peripheral blood. The method was immunoSEQ multiplex PCR; TCRdb's version includes in-frame clones alone and lacks a portion of them. This table has approximately 110,000 clones, 85% to 90% appearing once. What was sequenced was blood. These receptors were taken from a person between 18 and 75 years old in good health. Both conserved end residues are part of each CDR3. Each record gives: clone size, D gene, CDR3 length, J gene, V gene, CDR3 protein, CDR3 DNA. The D gene is left open where the match is weak. Clone size, where shown, is once, few, many, or a class for clones that have expanded.

>NA|TRBD2|14|TRBJ2-4|TRBV7-2
CASSFAGEGNIQYF
TGTGCCAGCAGCTTTGCGGGGGAAGGAAACATTCAGTACTTC
>few|NA|13|TRBJ1-5|TRBV4-1
CASSELTTQPQHF
TGCGCCAGCAGCGAACTAACGACTCAGCCCCAGCATTTT
>once|NA|15|TRBJ1-1|TRBV7-2
CASAGSGLSAFEAFF
TGTGCCAGCGCTGGGTCGGGTCTCTCCGCTTTTGAAGCTTTCTTT
>NA|TRBD2|16|TRBJ2-3|TRBV7-2
CASSFGVAGSTDTQYF
TGTGCCAGCAGCTTTGGGGTAGCGGGGAGCACAGATACGCAGTATTTT
>NA|TRBD1|14|TRBJ2-7|TRBV4-2
CASSQATGDDEQYF
TGTGCCAGCAGCCAAGCTACAGGGGACGACGAGCAGTACTTC
>NA|TRBD1|15|TRBJ2-2|TRBV6-5
CASSPGTGGSGELFF
TGTGCCAGCAGCCCCGGGACAGGGGGATCCGGGGAGCTGTTTTTT
>NA|NA|15|TRBJ1-5|TRBV27
CASSLVGGNNQPQHF
TGTGCCAGCAGTTTAGTGGGGGGCAATAATCAGCCCCAGCATTTT
>NA|NA|11|TRBJ1-1|TRBV5-8
CASSREAEAFF
TGTGCCAGCAGCCGGGAGGCAGAAGCTTTCTTT
>NA|TRBD1|14|TRBJ2-5|TRBV6-5
CASSTYRGRETQYF
TGTGCCAGCAGCACCTACAGGGGGCGAGAGACCCAGTACTTC
>few|NA|16|TRBJ1-3|TRBV11-2
CASSLRTASSGNTIYF
TGTGCCAGCAGCCTTCGGACGGCAAGCTCTGGAAACACCATATATTTT
>NA|TRBD1|15|TRBJ2-5|TRBV5-4
CASSLGGTAQETQYF
TGTGCCAGCAGCTTGGGGGGGACAGCTCAAGAGACCCAGTACTTC
>NA|TRBD2|14|TRBJ2-7|TRBV10-3
CAISESRPGGEQYF
TGTGCCATCAGTGAGTCTCGGCCGGGAGGCGAGCAGTACTTC
>NA|NA|15|TRBJ2-7|TRBV6-5
CASSYSSNSYQEQYF
TGTGCCAGCAGTTACTCGAGTAATAGCTACCAAGAGCAGTACTTC
>NA|NA|13|TRBJ2-3|TRBV4-3
CASSQDVTDTQYF
TGCGCCAGCAGCCAAGATGTCACAGATACGCAGTATTTT
>NA|NA|14|TRBJ2-7|TRBV10-3
CAIKETRDTYEQYF
TGTGCCATCAAAGAGACTAGGGATACCTACGAGCAGTACTTC
>NA|NA|13|TRBJ2-5|TRBV5-1
CASMEGGQETQYF
TGCGCCAGCATGGAGGGGGGCCAAGAGACCCAGTACTTC
>once|NA|14|TRBJ1-4|TRBV5-1
CASSPPRSNEKLFF
TGTGCCAGCAGCCCCCCCAGGAGTAATGAAAAACTGTTTTTT
>NA|NA|18|TRBJ1-3|TRBV19
CASSIDRHPGISGNTIYF
TGTGCCAGTAGTATCGATCGACACCCCGGGATCTCTGGAAACACCATATATTTT
>few|NA|11|TRBJ1-1|TRBV18
CASSRGPGAFF
TGTGCCAGCTCTCGCGGTCCTGGTGCTTTCTTT
>NA|TRBD2|15|TRBJ2-1|TRBV18
CASSPGTSGHNEQFF
TGTGCCAGCTCACCTGGGACTAGCGGCCACAATGAGCAGTTCTTC
>NA|NA|19|TRBJ2-5|TRBV5-3
CARSTLEGPPGGPQETQYF
TGTGCCAGAAGCACCCTGGAGGGCCCGCCCGGGGGGCCCCAAGAGACCCAGTACTTC
>NA|TRBD2|17|TRBJ2-3|TRBV4-3
CASSQDWTSGYTDTQYF
TGCGCCAGCAGCCAAGACTGGACTAGCGGTTACACAGATACGCAGTATTTT
>NA|TRBD2|16|TRBJ2-5|TRBV2
CANSEGGGTSKETQYF
TGTGCCAACAGTGAGGGGGGCGGGACTAGCAAAGAGACCCAGTACTTC
>NA|NA|15|TRBJ1-4|TRBV5-1
CASSYRDATNEKLFF
TGCGCCAGCAGCTACAGGGATGCAACTAATGAAAAACTGTTTTTT
>NA|NA|12|TRBJ2-7|TRBV6-1
CASSMDSGEQYF
TGTGCCAGCAGCATGGATTCGGGAGAGCAGTACTTC
>NA|NA|14|TRBJ1-1|TRBV7-8
CASSFERRNTEAFF
TGTGCCAGCAGCTTTGAAAGGAGGAACACTGAAGCTTTCTTT
>NA|NA|13|TRBJ2-5|TRBV6-5
CASRKAGQETQYF
TGTGCCTCCCGGAAAGCGGGTCAAGAGACCCAGTACTTC
>NA|TRBD1|14|TRBJ1-2|TRBV7-2
CASRFSGQGQGYTF
TGTGCCAGCAGGTTTAGTGGACAGGGACAAGGCTACACCTTC
>NA|NA|16|TRBJ1-6|TRBV7-8
CASSWGVAVNNSPLHF
TGTGCCAGCAGTTGGGGAGTAGCAGTAAATAATTCACCCCTCCACTTT
>NA|TRBD1|16|TRBJ2-7|TRBV5-3
CARSSSPGTVSYEQYF
TGTGCCAGAAGCTCGTCTCCCGGGACAGTCTCCTACGAGCAGTACTTC